The 23 T cell receptor beta chains below were found in one sample sequenced in a study of T-cell reconstitution after alpha-beta-depleted transplantation in children. Unique molecular identifiers were built into the TCRbeta library. TCRdb itself ran the PCR reads through MiXCR, one entry per CDR3 protein. The sample yields fewer than 550,000 distinct CDR3 sequences, about an eighth seen once. Material: PBMCs, mostly from graft donor cells, obtained 180 days after TCRalphabeta/CD19-depleted stem cell transplant. The receptors originated from a female patient aged 2-10 years who had a stem cell transplant for aplastic anemia, so the T cells may come from the graft donor.

The CDR3: CASSYSRTWRGSGYTF. The CDR3 DNA follows: TGTGCCAGCAGTTACTCGCGGACTTGGAGGGGCTCTGGCTACACCTTC. V gene TRBV6-5 combines with J gene TRBJ1-2; possible D gene TRBD1, 5 bases. The V end lost 0 bases, the J end lost 7 bases, and 18 bases lay between the germline ends. Germline assignment: CDR1 MNHEY and CDR2 SVGAGI. The CDR3 covers 16 residues.

The chain has TRBV5-1 and TRBJ1-4; D perhaps matches TRBD1 (5 bases). This CDR3 is 13 amino acids long. From germline, CDR1 is SGHRS and CDR2 YFSETQ. The germline V and J ends were trimmed by 2 bases and 8 bases, with 10 bases remaining between them. The DNA for the CDR3 is TGCGCCAGCAGCTTAAGGGGTCGGGAAAAACTGTTTTTT. Translation: CASSLRGREKLFF.

This clonotype was counted many times. The chain combines TRBV7-2 with TRBJ2-7; D not certain. With 2 bases removed from V and 2 bases from J, the gap between germline ends came to 19 bases. Germline loops: CDR1 SGHTA, CDR2 FQGNSA. This CDR3 comprises 17 residues. Here the CDR3 reads CASSLTFSWTETYEQYF. The CDR3 nucleotides are TGTGCCAGCAGCTTAACATTTAGCTGGACGGAGACCTACGAGCAGTACTTC.

The chain joins TRBV9 to TRBJ2-1; 11 bases map to TRBD2. V trimming: 9 bases; J trimming: 2 bases; junction bases outside the gene matches: 7. This CDR3 spans 15 amino acids. Germline loops: CDR1 SGDLS, CDR2 YYNGEE. CDR3 loop: CATSPGLAAYNEQFF. The CDR3 region has the DNA TGTGCCACCTCCCCGGGACTAGCGGCCTACAATGAGCAGTTCTTC.

This chain connects TRBV20-1 to TRBJ2-7, with D perhaps TRBD1 (6 bases). Germline V gene sequence: CDR1 DFQATT, CDR2 SNEGSKA (reference sequence). V lost 7 bases, J lost 6 bases, and 13 bases lay in between. The CDR3 loop spans 11 amino acids. CDR3 nucleotide sequence: TGCAGTGTTAAAACAGGGCGCGAGCAGTACTTC. It is translated as CSVKTGREQYF.

Only a few counts were recorded for this clonotype. This chain connects TRBV27 to TRBJ2-3; TRBD2 matches at 7 bases. The CDR3 is made up of 17 amino acids. Germline V gene data show CDR1 as MNHEY and CDR2 as SMNVEV (reference sequence). The V gene end was trimmed by 3 bases and the J gene end by 4 bases; junction bases not matched to a gene: 13. The DNA for the CDR3 is TGTGCCAGCAGTTTGTTCGGGGGGAGGCCCGTCGCAGATACGCAGTATTTT. Translating gives CASSLFGGRPVADTQYF.

This clonotype has at least ten counts. V and J are TRBV10-3 and TRBJ2-2, with D unclear. Per the germline V gene, CDR1 is ENHRY and CDR2 is SYGVKD. Trimming removed 6 bases at V and 6 bases at J, with 5 bases between. The CDR3 is 11 amino acids. CDR3: CAIRSAGELFF. In DNA, the CDR3 is TGTGCCATCAGATCAGCCGGGGAGCTGTTTTTT.

There are many counts of this clonotype. DNA of the CDR3: TGCGCCAGCAGCCAAGAAAACACCAAAGTTACGCAGTATTTT. Its protein product is CASSQENTKVTQYF. The chain couples TRBV4-1 to TRBJ2-3, with no clear D. Trimming cost V 0 bases and J 8 bases, with 12 bases left between them. Germline loops: CDR1 MGHRA, CDR2 YSYEKL. The length of the CDR3 is 14 residues.

To note about this clonotype: A junction boundary mismatches the germline segment, possibly from a read error. V gene TRBV7-9 combines with J gene TRBJ1-2; TRBD1 aligns across 7 bases. CDR3 length: 12 amino acids. Germline-derived CDR1 and CDR2 are SEHNR and FQNEAQ (reference sequence). CDR3 sequence: CASSSPGTANAF. The CDR3 DNA follows: TGTGCCAGCAGCTCCCCGGGGACAGCCAACGCCTTC. Together with reference TRBV7-9 and TRBJ1-2, the CDR3 gives the full variable domain: DTGVSQNPRHKITKRGQNVTFRCDPISEHNRLYWYRQTLGQGPEFLTYFQNEAQLEKSRLLSDRFSAERPKGSFSTLEIQRTEQGDSAMYLCASSSPGTANAFGSGTRLTVV.

The chain joins TRBV20-1 to TRBJ2-7, with 10 bases aligning to TRBD2. The CDR3 loop spans 14 amino acids. Germline V gives CDR1 DFQATT, CDR2 SNEGSKA (reference sequence). The V segment lost 0 bases and the J segment 9 bases; nucleotides outside the gene matches: 8. The CDR3 here is CSARDPGLAPVQYF. CDR3 coding DNA: TGCAGTGCTAGAGATCCGGGACTAGCGCCTGTGCAGTACTTC.

The V gene is TRBV19, the J gene TRBJ1-5, with D possibly matching TRBD1 (5 bases). This CDR3 comprises 16 residues. V was pared by 2 bases and J by 2 bases, with 13 bases between. Germline loops: CDR1 LNHDA, CDR2 SQIVND (reference sequence). The CDR3 loop is CASSIFDRGGNQPQHF. CDR3 sequence (DNA): TGTGCCAGTAGTATATTCGACCGGGGGGGCAATCAGCCCCAGCATTTT.

This clonotype was recorded a few times. J is TRBJ1-5 and V is TRBV20-1; TRBD1 is a possible D gene (5 bases). The V gene's germline CDR1 is DFQATT and CDR2 SNEGSKA (reference sequence). Trimming left V 6 bases short and J 1 base short, with 19 bases between. The CDR3 is 16 residues long. CDR3 bases: TGCAGTGCAACCGACAGCTCAGGTGGAAGCAATCAGCCCCAGCATTTT. It codes for CSATDSSGGSNQPQHF.

The chain is built from TRBV25-1 and TRBJ2-7; 7 nucleotides match TRBD2. The CDR3 consists of 16 residues. Trimming at V came to 2 bases and at J to 4 bases, leaving 11 bases not matched to a gene. CDR1 MGHDK and CDR2 SYGVNS come from the germline V gene. The CDR3 nucleotides read TGTGCCAGCAGTGAACATGGGGAGGGCGTAAAATACGAGCAGTACTTC. Its protein is CASSEHGEGVKYEQYF.

The sample holds a few counts of this clonotype. This chain joins TRBV5-4 and TRBJ2-1; TRBD2 aligns across 14 bases. The CDR3 covers 17 residues. The germline V gene encodes CDR1 SGHNT and CDR2 YYREEE (reference sequence). Losses at the gene ends were 4 bases for V and 2 bases for J; bases not matched to a gene: 5. The CDR3: CASSMGLAGVPYNEQFF. Written as DNA, the CDR3 is TGTGCCAGCAGCATGGGACTAGCGGGAGTTCCCTACAATGAGCAGTTCTTC.

This clonotype was detected a few times. The V and J genes are TRBV29-1 and TRBJ2-7; 8 bases line up with TRBD1. The ends lost 4 bases at V and 6 bases at J; junction bases unmatched: 8. The germline CDR1 and CDR2 sequences are SQVTM and ANQGSEA. This CDR3 is built from 13 residues. CDR3 in DNA: TGCAGCGTTGGCGGGACAGGACAGGGCGAGCAGTACTTC. It codes for CSVGGTGQGEQYF.

The chain has TRBV27 and TRBJ2-4; D might be TRBD1 (8 bases). Germline CDR1 is MNHEY and CDR2 is SMNVEV (reference sequence). Trimming removed 6 bases at V and 6 bases at J, with 18 bases between. The CDR3 totals 15 residues. CDR3 amino acids: CASSQIQGGRNIQYF. In nucleotides, the CDR3 is TGTGCCAGCAGCCAGATACAGGGGGGGAGAAACATTCAGTACTTC.

The chain links TRBV12-3 or TRBV12-4 to TRBJ2-1; 10 bases fit TRBD2. The V gene end was trimmed by 3 bases and the J gene end by 4 bases; junction bases not matched to a gene: 6. The CDR3 length is 16 residues. The CDR3 DNA reads TGTGCCAGCAGTTTGCTAGCGGGAGCTTATTACAATGAGCAGTTCTTC. This sequence encodes CASSLLAGAYYNEQFF.

This clonotype came up many times. The chain carries TRBV12-3 or TRBV12-4 and TRBJ2-3, with a weak D call TRBD1 (6 bases). The CDR3 contains 14 residues. The V gene lost 2 bases and the J gene lost 5 bases, with 11 bases spanning the gap. The CDR3 DNA follows: TGTGCCAGCAGTTTACCAGGGGCTGGAGATACGCAGTATTTT. Its translation is CASSLPGAGDTQYF.

This clonotype was counted only a few times. The J gene is TRBJ2-5, the V gene TRBV7-9, with D maybe TRBD2 (6 bases). The CDR3 runs to 12 residues. With 10 bases removed from V and 6 bases from J, the gap between germline ends came to 15 bases. In germline, CDR1 is SEHNR, CDR2 FQNEAQ (reference sequence). CDR3 region: CANREMDQTQYF. The CDR3 DNA sequence: TGTGCCAACCGGGAGATGGACCAGACCCAGTACTTC.

This clonotype showed up many times. The V gene is TRBV28, the J gene TRBJ2-3; the D gene is possibly TRBD1 (6 bases). The CDR3 has 16 residues. The V and J ends lost 6 bases and 1 base respectively, with 17 bases between them. Looked up from germline, CDR1 is MDHEN and CDR2 is SYDVKM. The CDR3 loop is CASSVTGSSGTDTQYF. As DNA, the CDR3 is TGTGCCAGCAGCGTCACAGGGTCAAGCGGCACAGATACGCAGTATTTT. Filled out from reference TRBV28 and TRBJ2-3, the complete variable domain reads DVKVTQSSRYLVKRTGEKVFLECVQDMDHENMFWYRQDPGLGLRLIYFSYDVKMKEKGDIPEGYSVSREKKERFSLILESASTNQTSMYLCASSVTGSSGTDTQYFGPGTRLTVL.

This clonotype was seen more than once but under ten times. The gene calls are TRBV10-3 and TRBJ2-1, with a possible D match to TRBD2 (5 bases). Germline V gives CDR1 ENHRY, CDR2 SYGVKD. The CDR3 is made up of 14 amino acids. The V end lost 3 bases, the J end lost 5 bases, and 11 bases lay between the germline ends. CDR3 sequence: CAISDRTEHNEQFF. CDR3 sequence (DNA): TGTGCCATCAGTGACAGGACTGAACACAATGAGCAGTTCTTC.

This clonotype was observed many times. The chain carries TRBV5-8 and TRBJ2-3; 10 bases fit TRBD2. Looked up from germline, CDR1 is SGHTS and CDR2 is YDEGEE. This CDR3 region has 15 residues. J was trimmed by 5 bases and V by 3 bases; bases with no gene match: 6. The CDR3 reads CASSSGLAAGDTQYF. The CDR3 region has the DNA TGTGCCAGCAGCTCCGGACTAGCGGCGGGAGATACGCAGTATTTT.

V usage is TRBV2 and J usage is TRBJ2-7, with no clear D. Germline CDR1 SNHLY, CDR2 FYNNEI. V lost 4 bases and J lost 2, with 6 bases in between. The CDR3 is 12 residues long. CDR3 sequence reads: CASSVIAYEQYV. In DNA, the CDR3 is TGTGCCAGCAGTGTGATAGCCTACGAGCAGTACGTC.